The entry below gives a single T cell receptor beta chain sequence along with its context. This specimen comes from a study of cytomegalovirus exposure and HLA in healthy donors. Use of 60 Vbeta and 13 Jbeta primers characterized the PCR. TCRdb keeps only in-frame clones here, not all; method: immunoSEQ multiplex PCR. Among about 100,000 clones listed, 70% to 85% were seen once. Germline V gene lookup returns CDR1 MNHEY and CDR2 SMNVEV (reference sequence). The germline V and J ends were trimmed by 2 bases and 4 bases, with 9 bases remaining between them. The CDR3 has 15 amino acids. The sequenced sample was PBMCs. This rearrangement joins TRBV27 to TRBJ2-6; the D gene is possibly TRBD1 (5 bases). The receptor was isolated from a woman between 18 and 29 years old in good health and CMV-seronegative. CDR3 nucleotide sequence: TGTGCCAGCAGTTTAAGGGGTACCGGGGCCAACGTCCTGACTTTC. Its protein product is CASSLRGTGANVLTF.